This TCR beta chain was identified during a study of blood T cell repertoires in COVID-19. This CDR3 region has 13 residues. CDR1 MNHNS and CDR2 SASEGT come from the germline V gene. The ends were cut back, 3 bases at V and 5 bases at J, with 10 bases in the middle. Clones were sequenced by immunoSEQ multiplex PCR, and TCRdb holds only the in-frame ones, with some missing. The sample records over 300,000 clones, around 80% being singletons. Material: peripheral blood. The clonotype comes from a woman in her forties or fifties with acute or convalescent COVID-19. The chain has TRBV6-1 and TRBJ2-5; D call uncertain. Here the CDR3 DNA reads TGTGCCAGCAGTGACGGAGCGCGGGAGACCCAGTACTTC. It encodes CASSDGARETQYF.